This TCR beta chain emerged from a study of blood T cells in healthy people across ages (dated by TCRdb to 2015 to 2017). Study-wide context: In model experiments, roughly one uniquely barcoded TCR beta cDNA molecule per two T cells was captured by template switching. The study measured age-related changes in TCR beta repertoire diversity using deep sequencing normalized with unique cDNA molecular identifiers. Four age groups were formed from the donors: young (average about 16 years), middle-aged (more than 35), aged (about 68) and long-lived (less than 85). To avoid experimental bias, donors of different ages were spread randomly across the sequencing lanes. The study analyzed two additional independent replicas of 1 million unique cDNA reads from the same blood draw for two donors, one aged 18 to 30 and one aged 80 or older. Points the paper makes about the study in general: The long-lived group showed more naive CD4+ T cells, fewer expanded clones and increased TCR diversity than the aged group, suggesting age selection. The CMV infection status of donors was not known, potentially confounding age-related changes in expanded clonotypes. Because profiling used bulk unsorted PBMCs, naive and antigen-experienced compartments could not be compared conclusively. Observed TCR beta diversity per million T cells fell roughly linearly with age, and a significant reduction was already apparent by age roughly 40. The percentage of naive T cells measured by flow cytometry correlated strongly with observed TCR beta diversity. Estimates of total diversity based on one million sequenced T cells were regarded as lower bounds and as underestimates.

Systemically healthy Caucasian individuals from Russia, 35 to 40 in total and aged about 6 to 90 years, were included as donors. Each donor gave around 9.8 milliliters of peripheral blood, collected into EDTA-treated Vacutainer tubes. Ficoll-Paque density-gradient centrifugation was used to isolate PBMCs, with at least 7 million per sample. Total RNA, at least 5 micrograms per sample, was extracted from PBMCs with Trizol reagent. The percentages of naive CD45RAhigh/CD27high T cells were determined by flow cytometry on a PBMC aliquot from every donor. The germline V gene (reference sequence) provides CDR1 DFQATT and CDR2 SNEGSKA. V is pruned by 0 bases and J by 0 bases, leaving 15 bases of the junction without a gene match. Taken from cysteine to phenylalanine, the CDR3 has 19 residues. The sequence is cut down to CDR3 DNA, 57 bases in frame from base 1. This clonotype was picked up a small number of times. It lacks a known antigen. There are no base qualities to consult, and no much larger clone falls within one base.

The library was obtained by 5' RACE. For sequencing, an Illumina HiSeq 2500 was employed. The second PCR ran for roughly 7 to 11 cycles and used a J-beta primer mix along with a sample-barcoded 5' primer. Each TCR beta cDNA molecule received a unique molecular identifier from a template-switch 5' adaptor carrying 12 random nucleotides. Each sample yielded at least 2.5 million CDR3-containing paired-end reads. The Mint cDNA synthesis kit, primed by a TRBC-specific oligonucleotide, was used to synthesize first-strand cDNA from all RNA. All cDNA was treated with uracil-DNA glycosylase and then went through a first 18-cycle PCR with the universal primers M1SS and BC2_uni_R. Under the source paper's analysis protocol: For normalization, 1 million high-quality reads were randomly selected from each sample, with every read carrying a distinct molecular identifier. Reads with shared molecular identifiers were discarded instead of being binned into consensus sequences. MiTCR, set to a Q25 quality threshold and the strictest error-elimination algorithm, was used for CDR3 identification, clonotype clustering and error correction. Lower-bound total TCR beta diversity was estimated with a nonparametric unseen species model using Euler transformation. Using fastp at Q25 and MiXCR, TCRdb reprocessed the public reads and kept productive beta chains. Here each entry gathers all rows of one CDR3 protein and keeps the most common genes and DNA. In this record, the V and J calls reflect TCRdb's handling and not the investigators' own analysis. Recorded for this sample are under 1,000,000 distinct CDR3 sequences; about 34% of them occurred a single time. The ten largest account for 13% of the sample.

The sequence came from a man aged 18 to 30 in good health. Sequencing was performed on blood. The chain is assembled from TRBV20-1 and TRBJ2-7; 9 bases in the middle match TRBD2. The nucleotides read TGCAGTGCTAGAGATAGGGGTAGCGGGGGCCCATTGAGCTCCTACGAGCAGTACTTC. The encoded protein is CSARDRGSGGPLSSYEQYF.